This is a list of T cell receptor beta chains from one sample in a study of tumor and adjacent non-tumor tissue in lung cancer. One entry per CDR3 protein results from TCRdb running MiXCR on the multiplex PCR reads. The table includes about 75,000 distinct CDR3 sequences, under 85% detected once. The sequenced sample was lung tumor tissue. The receptors were sampled from a woman in her 50s with non-small cell lung cancer. CDR3s include the opening cysteine and the closing phenylalanine or tryptophan. D genes are given only for firm matches. For some rows the clone size is stated as once, few or many, or as a class when expanded; others skip it.

j_gene | abundance | v_gene | d_gene | CDR3nt | CDR3aa
TRBJ2-5 | many | TRBV29-1 | - | TGCAGCGTCGCGCACAGGGAAAAAGAGACCCAGTACTTC | CSVAHREKETQYF
TRBJ2-2 | - | TRBV4-2 | - | TGTGCCAGCAGCCAAAACCTGAGGGCCAACACCGGGGAGCTGTTTTTT | CASSQNLRANTGELFF
TRBJ2-6 | many | TRBV12-3/TRBV12-4 | - | TGTGCCAGCAGTCGAGGGCCTGGGGCCAACGTCCTGACTTTC | CASSRGPGANVLTF
TRBJ2-7 | - | TRBV20-1 | TRBD2 | TGCAATGCTAGCTCCCGGGCGGGAGGCTCCTACGAGCAGTACTTC | CNASSRAGGSYEQYF
TRBJ1-1 | - | TRBV12-5 | TRBD1 | TGTGCTACTGGTTTGGGACAGGACGAAGCTTTCTTT | CATGLGQDEAFF
TRBJ1-6 | few | TRBV20-1 | - | TGCAGTGCTAGGCCCATGGCGGGTGGGCGTTTGGGGACCCTCCACTTT | CSARPMAGGRLGTLHF
TRBJ1-2 | - | TRBV28 | TRBD1 | TGTGCCAGCAGTCGAGGACAGGCTACTAACTATGGCCACACATTC | CASSRGQATNYGHTF
TRBJ2-6 | many | TRBV5-4 | TRBD1 | TGTGCCAGCAGCTTACAGGGGGCTGGGGCCAACGTCCTGACTTTC | CASSLQGAGANVLTF
TRBJ2-5 | many | TRBV11-2 | - | TGTGCCAGCAGCCTCAGCGGAGCCCCAGAGACCCAGTACTTC | CASSLSGAPETQYF
TRBJ1-1 | - | TRBV7-2 | TRBD1 | TGTGCCAGCAGCTTGGACAGGGAGACTGAAGCTTTCTTT | CASSLDRETEAFF
TRBJ2-1 | many | TRBV5-5 | - | TGTGCCAGCAGCCTCATAGCATACCGCTCCTACAATGAGCAGTTCTTC | CASSLIAYRSYNEQFF
TRBJ2-7 | - | TRBV10-3 | TRBD1 | TGCGCCACCGAGGGACAGGAGAATTACGAGCAGTACTTC | CATEGQENYEQYF
TRBJ1-4 | - | TRBV28 | - | TGTGCCAGCTTGGCCGCAGTCGAAAAACTGTTTTTT | CASLAAVEKLFF
TRBJ1-2 | - | TRBV10-3 | TRBD1 | TGTGCCACCAGTGAGGGGACGGACAGGTTGTATGGCTACACCTTC | CATSEGTDRLYGYTF
TRBJ2-6 | - | TRBV20-1 | TRBD2 | TGCAATGCGAAGGGACTAGCGGGTAGCTCTGGGGCAAACGTCCTGACTTTC | CNAKGLAGSSGANVLTF
TRBJ1-5 | - | TRBV29-1 | TRBD1 | TGCAGCGTTGCTTGGGACAGACTCCAGCATTTT | CSVAWDRLQHF
TRBJ2-5 | many | TRBV20-1 | TRBD1 | TGCAGTGCGAACAGGGGGCAAGAGACCCAGTACTTC | CSANRGQETQYF
TRBJ2-1 | - | TRBV6-5 | - | TGTACCAGCAGTTACTCCTCTAGGGGGGCTTACAACGAGCAGTTCTTC | CTSSYSSRGAYNEQFF
TRBJ2-1 | - | TRBV4-1 | - | TGCGCCTGCAGCCTCAGCTCATTGTACGGCCCCTACAATGGGCAGTTCTTC | CACSLSSLYGPYNGQFF
TRBJ2-7 | - | TRBV4-1 | TRBD2 | TGCCCCAGCAGTCGATTCTCGGGACTAGCGGGTCGAGGCTCCTACGAGCAGTACTTC | CPSSRFSGLAGRGSYEQYF
TRBJ2-1 | once | TRBV4-2 | - | TGTGCCAGCAGCCAAGATGGGGGTGGCGGGCCCTACACTGAGCAATTCTTC | CASSQDGGGGPYTEQFF
TRBJ2-1 | - | TRBV28 | TRBD2 | TGTGTCAGCATCCCCCCGGGGGGATCCGCCGGCCTAGAGGGGATCAATGAGCAGTTCTTC | CVSIPPGGSAGLEGINEQFF
TRBJ2-5 | once | TRBV29-1 | TRBD1 | TGCAGCGTTCCGACAGGGCAAGAGACCCAGTACTTC | CSVPTGQETQYF
TRBJ2-1 | - | TRBV6-5 | - | TGTGTCAGCAATTACGGCGGACACTACGATGAGCAGTTCTTC | CVSNYGGHYDEQFF
TRBJ1-1 | - | TRBV20-1 | TRBD1 | TGCAGTGCAGCCAGGGGGGGGAGCACTGAAGCTTCCTTT | CSAARGGSTEASF
TRBJ2-7 | - | TRBV29-1 | - | TGCAGCGTTGAGTCGGACAAAACCTACGGGCAGTACTTC | CSVESDKTYGQYF
TRBJ1-5 | once | TRBV6-1 | - | TGTGCCAGTAGATCGACAGGAGAGGATACCAATCAGCCCCAGCATTTT | CASRSTGEDTNQPQHF
TRBJ2-2 | once | TRBV6-5 | - | TGTGCCAGCTACACCAGGAGGCCGAACACCGAGGAGCTGTTTTTT | CASYTRRPNTEELFF
TRBJ1-2 | - | TRBV11-2 | TRBD1 | TGTGCCAGCAGCTTAGTGGGGACAGCCCACGTCTACACCTTC | CASSLVGTAHVYTF
TRBJ2-3 | - | TRBV29-1 | TRBD1 | TGCAGCGTTGAACTGACAGGGCACACAGATACGCAGTATTTT | CSVELTGHTDTQYF
TRBJ1-2 | - | TRBV20-1 | - | TGCAGTGCTGGGCCTACTTACTATGGCTACACCTTC | CSAGPTYYGYTF
TRBJ2-7 | - | TRBV10-2 | - | TGCGCTAGCAGTGATAGGAGATCAACCCAGGAGCAGTACTTC | CASSDRRSTQEQYF
TRBJ1-1 | once | TRBV6-5 | - | TGTACCAGCAGGAACCCCCTGGGCACTGAAGCTTTCTTT | CTSRNPLGTEAFF
TRBJ2-7 | - | TRBV12-3/TRBV12-4 | - | TGTGCCAGCAGCATACTCGGTGGCGAGCAGCACTTC | CASSILGGEQHF
TRBJ2-3 | - | TRBV29-1 | TRBD2 | TGCAGCGTCCGACGGGGACTAGCGGGATCAGCGGATACGCAGTATTTT | CSVRRGLAGSADTQYF
TRBJ2-7 | - | TRBV12-3/TRBV12-4 | - | TGTGCCAGCAGTTTAGATCCCAGTTTCACTTACGAGCAGTACTTC | CASSLDPSFTYEQYF
TRBJ2-7 | once | TRBV12-3/TRBV12-4 | TRBD2 | TGTGCCAGCAGTATCCCGGGACTAAACGGTAACGAGCAGTACTTC | CASSIPGLNGNEQYF
TRBJ2-7 | - | TRBV4-1 | TRBD2 | TGCGCCAGCATCCAAGGCACTAGCGGGATCTACGAGCAATACTTC | CASIQGTSGIYEQYF
TRBJ2-7 | - | TRBV11-2 | - | TGTGCCAACAGCTTGGGGGCTAGTCTGTGGGAGCAGTACTTC | CANSLGASLWEQYF
TRBJ1-5 | - | TRBV6-1 | TRBD1 | TGTGTCAGCAGTGACAGGGACATATACGATCAGCCTCAGCATTTT | CVSSDRDIYDQPQHF
TRBJ1-3 | - | TRBV5-1 | - | TGCACCAGCATCTCTTCGGACCCCGGGAGGATTGGAAACACCATATATTTT | CTSISSDPGRIGNTIYF
TRBJ2-2 | - | TRBV24-1 | - | TGTGCCACCGGGAGCGCGAACACCGGGGACCTGTTTTTT | CATGSANTGDLFF
TRBJ2-1 | - | TRBV29-1 | - | TGCAGCGTTGAAGGTGAGGAAGGGGGGAGCTACTACGAGCAGTTCTTC | CSVEGEEGGSYYEQFF
TRBJ1-4 | - | TRBV14 | - | TGTGCCAGCAGCCAAAACCACGCAGAGAGAAAACTGTTTTTT | CASSQNHAERKLFF
TRBJ1-1 | few | TRBV6-5 | TRBD1 | TGTGCTGGCAGTTACTCAGGGACAGGGAGGACTGAAGCTTTCTTT | CAGSYSGTGRTEAFF
TRBJ2-3 | many | TRBV28 | - | TGTGCCAGCAACCTAGGGGGGGCTTACACAGATACGCAGTATTTT | CASNLGGAYTDTQYF
TRBJ1-2 | many | TRBV6-1 | - | TGTGCCAGCAACCGGGCAAATCCAGAACTTAACTATGGCTACACCTTC | CASNRANPELNYGYTF
TRBJ1-3 | - | TRBV28 | TRBD1 | TGTGCCAGCAACTCCGGGACAGGCTCAGGAAACACCATATATTTT | CASNSGTGSGNTIYF
TRBJ2-2 | - | TRBV28 | - | TGTGCCAGCAGTCCCCCCCGGATGGGGAGAGACGGGGAGCTGTTTTTT | CASSPPRMGRDGELFF
TRBJ1-5 | - | TRBV4-2 | - | TGTGCCAGCAGCCAAGTCCCTACAGGAAATACAGAGGTAGCCTATAGCAATCAGTCCCAGCATTTT | CASSQVPTGNTEVAYSNQSQHF
TRBJ2-3 | - | TRBV24-1 | - | TGTGCCACCAGTGATCCATTGACTAGAGGGAGGAATCGTGATACACAGTATTTT | CATSDPLTRGRNRDTQYF
TRBJ2-7 | - | TRBV7-9 | - | TGTACCAACAGCTCCGCATCCTACGAGCAGTACTTC | CTNSSASYEQYF
TRBJ2-7 | - | TRBV4-2 | - | TGTGCCAACAGCCAAGATAGCAGGATTGACGAGCGGTACTTC | CANSQDSRIDERYF
TRBJ1-2 | - | TRBV10-3 | - | TGTGCCATCAGTGAGGGAACGGATAGGTTGTATGACTACACCTTC | CAISEGTDRLYDYTF
TRBJ2-3 | few | TRBV11-3 | - | TGTGCCAGCAGCGTAACCGGCACAGATACGCACTATTTT | CASSVTGTDTHYF
TRBJ2-1 | - | TRBV29-1 | - | TGCAGCGTTGATGTGGGACTTTTGGAGGCCAATGAGCAGTTCTTC | CSVDVGLLEANEQFF
TRBJ2-7 | many | TRBV20-1 | - | TGCAGTGCTAGGGGGCAGGGAGCCTACGAGCAGTACTTC | CSARGQGAYEQYF
TRBJ1-5 | - | TRBV20-1 | - | TGCAGTACTAGACACACGGGGCGAGGGTATAGCAATCAGCCCCAGCATTTT | CSTRHTGRGYSNQPQHF
TRBJ2-1 | - | TRBV7-8 | - | TGTGCCAGCAGCTCCCATGGGACCATCGGAAGGGAGCAGATCTTC | CASSSHGTIGREQIF
TRBJ1-2 | few | TRBV11-2 | - | TGCGCCAGCAGCTCAGACTCCTATGACTACACCTTC | CASSSDSYDYTF